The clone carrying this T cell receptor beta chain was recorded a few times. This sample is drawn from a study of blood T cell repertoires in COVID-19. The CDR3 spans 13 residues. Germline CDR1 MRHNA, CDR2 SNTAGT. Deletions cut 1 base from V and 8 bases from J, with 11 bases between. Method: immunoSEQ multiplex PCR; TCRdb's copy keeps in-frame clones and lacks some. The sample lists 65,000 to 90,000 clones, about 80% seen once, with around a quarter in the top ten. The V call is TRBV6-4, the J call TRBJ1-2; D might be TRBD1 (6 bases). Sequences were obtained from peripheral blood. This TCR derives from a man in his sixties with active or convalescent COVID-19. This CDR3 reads CASSDLTGTGYTF. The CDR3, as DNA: TGTGCCAGCAGTGACTTGACAGGAACCGGCTACACCTTC.